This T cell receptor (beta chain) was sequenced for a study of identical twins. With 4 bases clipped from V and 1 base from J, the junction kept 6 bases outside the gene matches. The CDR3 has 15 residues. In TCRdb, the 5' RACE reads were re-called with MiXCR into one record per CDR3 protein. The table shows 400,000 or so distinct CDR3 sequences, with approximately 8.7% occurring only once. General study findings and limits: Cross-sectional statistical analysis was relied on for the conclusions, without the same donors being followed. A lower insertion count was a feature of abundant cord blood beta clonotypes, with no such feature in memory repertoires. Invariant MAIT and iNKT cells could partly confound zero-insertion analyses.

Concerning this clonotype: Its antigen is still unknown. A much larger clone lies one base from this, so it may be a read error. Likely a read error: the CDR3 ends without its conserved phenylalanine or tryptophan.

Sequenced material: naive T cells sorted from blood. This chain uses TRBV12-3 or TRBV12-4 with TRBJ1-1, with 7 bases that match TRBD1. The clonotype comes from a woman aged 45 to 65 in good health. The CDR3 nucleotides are TGTGCCAGCAGTTGGAGGACAGGCAAGAACACTGAAGCTTTCTCT. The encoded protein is CASSWRTGKNTEAFS.